This T cell receptor beta chain was captured by sequencing in a study of blood T cell repertoires in COVID-19. The authors' processing: For nucleated cells, counts were estimated from reference gene primer amplification. The repertoire was sequenced with immunoSEQ multiplex PCR; TCRdb's copy has only in-frame clones and lacks some. The V and J calls and clone size are taken from that table; D and trimming were inferred from the DNA. This sample has under 200,000 clones, with about 87% found just once. Per germline, CDR1 SEHNR and CDR2 FQNEAQ (reference sequence). The CDR3 sequence is 15 residues long. Trimming took off 1 base at V and 8 bases at J, with 14 bases between the two ends.

Sequences were obtained from peripheral blood. The sequence was collected from a man aged 35-49 years with active or convalescent COVID-19. The rearrangement uses TRBV7-9 and TRBJ1-4, with a weak D call TRBD1 (5 bases). The CDR3 nucleotides are TGTGCCAGCAGCTTAGTCGACAGCTTTTCGGAAAAACTGTTTTTT. Amino acids: CASSLVDSFSEKLFF.